This TCR beta chain was captured in a study of siplizumab effects on memory and regulatory T cells. TCRdb's table, derived via immunoSEQ multiplex PCR, lists solely in-frame clones and lacks some. Among around 94,000 clones listed, 80% to 95% were seen once. Whole-study results and caveats: Naive T cells apparently outstripped memory cells in diversity and seemed major alloresponse contributors. The mean Treg-derived percentage of mappable alloreactive CD4+ clones was 65% to 75% with siplizumab compared with about 30% in controls. With siplizumab, cumulative frequency of CD4+ memory-derived alloreactive sequences dropped significantly. Few alloreactive clones mapped to unstimulated subsets.

Trimming stripped 4 bases from V and 4 bases from J, with 17 bases between. The CDR3 is 15 residues long. Germline loops: CDR1 SGDLS, CDR2 YYNGEE. Details on this clone: No antigen is known for it.

V is TRBV9 and J is TRBJ2-5; perhaps TRBD2 as D (6 bases). The specimen was CD4+ T cells sorted from blood. This receptor was taken from a human donor in good health. In DNA form, the CDR3 reads TGTGCCAGCAGCCCCCTAGGGGCGCGGGGAGAGACCCAGTACTTC. Encoded protein: CASSPLGARGETQYF.